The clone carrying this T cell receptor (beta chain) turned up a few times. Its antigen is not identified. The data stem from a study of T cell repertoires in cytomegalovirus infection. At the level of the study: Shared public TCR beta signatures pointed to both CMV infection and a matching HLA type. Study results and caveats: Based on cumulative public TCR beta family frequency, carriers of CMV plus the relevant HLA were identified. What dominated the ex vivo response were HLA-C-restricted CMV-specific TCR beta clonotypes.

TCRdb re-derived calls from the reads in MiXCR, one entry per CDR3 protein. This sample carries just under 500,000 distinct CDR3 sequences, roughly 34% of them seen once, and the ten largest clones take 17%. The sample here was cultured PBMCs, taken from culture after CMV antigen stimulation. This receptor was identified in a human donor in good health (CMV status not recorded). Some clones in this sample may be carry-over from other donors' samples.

The CDR3 sequence is CASSYSSRIYSGNTIYF. DNA of the CDR3: TGTGCCAGCAGTTACTCGAGTCGGATCTACTCTGGAAACACCATATATTTT. V usage is TRBV6-5 and J usage is TRBJ1-3; D remains ambiguous. V lost 0 bases and J lost 0, with 12 bases in between. Looked up from germline, CDR1 is MNHEY and CDR2 is SVGAGI. The CDR3 sequence is 17 residues long.